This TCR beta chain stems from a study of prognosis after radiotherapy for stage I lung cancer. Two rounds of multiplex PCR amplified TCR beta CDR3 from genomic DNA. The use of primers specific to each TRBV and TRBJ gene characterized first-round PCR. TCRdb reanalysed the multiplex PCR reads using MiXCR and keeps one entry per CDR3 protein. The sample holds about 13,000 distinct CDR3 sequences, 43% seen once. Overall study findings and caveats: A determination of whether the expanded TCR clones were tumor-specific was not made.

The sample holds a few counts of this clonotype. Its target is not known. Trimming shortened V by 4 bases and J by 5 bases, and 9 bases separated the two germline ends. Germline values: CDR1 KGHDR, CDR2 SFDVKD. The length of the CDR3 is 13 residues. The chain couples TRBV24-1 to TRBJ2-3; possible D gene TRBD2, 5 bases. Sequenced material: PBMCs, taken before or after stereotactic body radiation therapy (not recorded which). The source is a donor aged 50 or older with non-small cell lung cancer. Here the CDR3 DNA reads TGTGCCACCAGTGAGCGGGCTATAGATACGCAGTATTTT. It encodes CATSERAIDTQYF.